This record concerns one TCR beta chain sequence. Its antigen is unidentified. These data originate in a study of OX40 agonist ivuxolimab in advanced cancers. Study details: Ivuxolimab was delivered to patients intravenously every 2 weeks at doses spanning 0.01 to 10 mg/kg. General study points: Dosing at 0.1 to 3.0 mg/kg was accompanied by clonal expansion of CD4+ and CD8+ blood T cells by week 6.

This CDR3 is 17 amino acids long. V dropped 4 bases and J dropped 4 bases, with 22 bases sitting between them. Germline V CDR1 and CDR2: MDHEN, SYDVKM. Patients with a history of autoimmune disease or on systemic immunosuppression were excluded. Collection of blood occurred at baseline, at cycle 4 day 1, and at cycle 7 day 1. Sequenced by immunoSEQ multiplex PCR; TCRdb stores in-frame clones only, minus some. The sample has about 74,000 clones, around 80% seen once. This clonotype originated in an adult with an advanced solid tumor such as melanoma, head and neck, liver or kidney cancer. Specimen: CD4+ or CD8+ T cells sorted from blood, collected in a trial of the OX40 agonist ivuxolimab. The V call is TRBV28, the J call TRBJ2-5, with a possible D match to TRBD2 (5 bases). This CDR3 is CASSSTPTIMDGETQYF. In DNA, the CDR3 is TGTGCCAGCAGTTCGACGCCGACTATAATGGATGGAGAGACCCAGTACTTC.